This TCR beta chain was captured in a study of identical twins. General study points: Twins' surplus sharing was weaker for beta out-of-frame sequences.

This clonotype was seen a handful of times. Its matching antigen is unknown. A single record per CDR3 protein comes from TCRdb applying MiXCR to the 5' RACE reads. The table includes hundreds of thousands of distinct CDR3 sequences, roughly 6.2% detected once. All of the donors were Caucasians in good health. This CDR3 has 15 amino acids. V lost 1 base to trimming and J lost 0 bases, with 9 bases between them. Per the germline V gene, CDR1 is LGHDT and CDR2 is YNNKEL (reference sequence). The chain couples TRBV3-1 to TRBJ1-1; no clear D gene. The receptor was isolated from a man younger than 30 in good health. Sample: naive T cells sorted from blood. The CDR3 nucleotides are TGTGCCAGCAGCCAAGTTATCGGGGTGAACACTGAAGCTTTCTTT. Encoded protein: CASSQVIGVNTEAFF.